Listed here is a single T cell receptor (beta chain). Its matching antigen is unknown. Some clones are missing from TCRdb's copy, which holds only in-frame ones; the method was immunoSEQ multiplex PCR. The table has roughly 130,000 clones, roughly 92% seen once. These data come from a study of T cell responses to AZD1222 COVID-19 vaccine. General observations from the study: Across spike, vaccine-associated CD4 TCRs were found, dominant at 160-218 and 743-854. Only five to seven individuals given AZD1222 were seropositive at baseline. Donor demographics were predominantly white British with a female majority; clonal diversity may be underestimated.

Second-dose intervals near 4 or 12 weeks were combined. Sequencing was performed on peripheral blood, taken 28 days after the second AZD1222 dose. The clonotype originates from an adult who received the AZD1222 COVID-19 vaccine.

The CDR3 bases are TGTGCCAGCAGTTTGCGGGGGGTCCCTAACTATGGCTACACCTTC. Encoded protein: CASSLRGVPNYGYTF. The chain joins TRBV6-5 to TRBJ1-2, with TRBD1 as a possible D gene (5 bases). In germline, CDR1 is MNHEY, CDR2 SVGAGI. The V end lost 4 bases, the J end lost 0 bases, and 12 bases lay between the germline ends. There are 15 residues in the CDR3.